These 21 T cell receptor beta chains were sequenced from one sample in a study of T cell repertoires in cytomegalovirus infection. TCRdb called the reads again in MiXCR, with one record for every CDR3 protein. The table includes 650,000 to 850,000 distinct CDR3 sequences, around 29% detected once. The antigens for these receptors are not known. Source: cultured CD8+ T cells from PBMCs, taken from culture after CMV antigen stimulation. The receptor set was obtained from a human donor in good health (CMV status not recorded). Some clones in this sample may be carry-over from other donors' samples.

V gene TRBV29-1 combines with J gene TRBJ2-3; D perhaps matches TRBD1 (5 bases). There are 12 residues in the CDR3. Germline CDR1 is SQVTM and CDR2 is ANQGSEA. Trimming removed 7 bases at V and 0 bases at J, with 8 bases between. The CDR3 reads CSERQSTDTQYF. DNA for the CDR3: TGCAGCGAAAGACAGAGCACAGATACGCAGTATTTT.

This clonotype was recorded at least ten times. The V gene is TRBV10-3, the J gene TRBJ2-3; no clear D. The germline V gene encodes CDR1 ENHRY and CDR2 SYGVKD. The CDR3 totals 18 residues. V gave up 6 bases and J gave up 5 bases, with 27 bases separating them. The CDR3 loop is CAIRAKGQHGRLGDTQYF. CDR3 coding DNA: TGTGCCATCAGGGCCAAGGGTCAGCATGGTCGTCTTGGAGATACGCAGTATTTT.

DNA of the CDR3: TGTGCCAGCAGTTTGGGGGCTGCGCGCTCCTACGAGCAGTACTTC. Its protein product is CASSLGAARSYEQYF. The V and J genes are TRBV12-3 or TRBV12-4 and TRBJ2-7, with a weak D call TRBD1 (6 bases). V lost 3 bases to trimming and J lost 0 bases, with 12 bases between them. The CDR3 totals 15 residues.

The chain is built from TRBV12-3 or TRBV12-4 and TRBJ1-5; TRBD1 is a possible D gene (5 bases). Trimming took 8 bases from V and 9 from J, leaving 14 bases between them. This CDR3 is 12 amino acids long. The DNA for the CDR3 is TGTGCCAGCCGGGGAGCAGGGTTGCCCCAGCATTTT. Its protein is CASRGAGLPQHF.

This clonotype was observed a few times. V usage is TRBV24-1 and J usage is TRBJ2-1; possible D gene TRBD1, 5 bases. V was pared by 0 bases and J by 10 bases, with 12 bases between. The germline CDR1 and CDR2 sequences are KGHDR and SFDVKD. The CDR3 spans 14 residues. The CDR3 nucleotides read TGTGCCACCAGTGATTTGCGCCAGGGTCTAGAGCAGTTCTTC. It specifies CATSDLRQGLEQFF.

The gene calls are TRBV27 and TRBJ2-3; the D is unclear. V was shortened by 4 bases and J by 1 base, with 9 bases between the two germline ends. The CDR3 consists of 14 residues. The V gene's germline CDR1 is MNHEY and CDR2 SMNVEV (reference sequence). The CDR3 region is CASSSHGGTDTQYF. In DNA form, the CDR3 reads TGTGCCAGCAGTTCCCATGGGGGCACAGATACGCAGTATTTT.

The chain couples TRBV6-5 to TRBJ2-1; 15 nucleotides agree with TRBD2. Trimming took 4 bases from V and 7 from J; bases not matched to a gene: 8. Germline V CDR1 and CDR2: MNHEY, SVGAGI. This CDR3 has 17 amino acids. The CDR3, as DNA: TGTGCCAGCAGTTGGACTAGCGGGGGGGCCATTATTAATGAGCAGTTCTTC. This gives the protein CASSWTSGGAIINEQFF.

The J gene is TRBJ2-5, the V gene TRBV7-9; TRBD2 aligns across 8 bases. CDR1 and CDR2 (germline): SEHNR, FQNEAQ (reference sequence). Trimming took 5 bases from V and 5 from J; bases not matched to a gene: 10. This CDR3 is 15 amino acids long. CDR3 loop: CASSPPGGDWETQYF. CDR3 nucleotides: TGTGCCAGCAGCCCGCCGGGGGGGGACTGGGAGACCCAGTACTTC.

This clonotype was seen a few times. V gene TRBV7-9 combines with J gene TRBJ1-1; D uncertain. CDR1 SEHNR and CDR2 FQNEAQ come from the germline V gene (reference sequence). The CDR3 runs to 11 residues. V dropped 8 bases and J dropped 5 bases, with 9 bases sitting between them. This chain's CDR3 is CASLLGTEAFF. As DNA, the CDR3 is TGTGCCAGCCTTTTGGGGACTGAAGCTTTCTTT.

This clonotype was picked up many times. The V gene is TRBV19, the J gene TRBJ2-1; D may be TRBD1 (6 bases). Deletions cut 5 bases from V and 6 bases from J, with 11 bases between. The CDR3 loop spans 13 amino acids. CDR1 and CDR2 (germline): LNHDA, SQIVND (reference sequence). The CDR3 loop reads CASSPGTFNEQFF. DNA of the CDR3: TGTGCCAGTAGTCCCGGGACATTCAATGAGCAGTTCTTC.

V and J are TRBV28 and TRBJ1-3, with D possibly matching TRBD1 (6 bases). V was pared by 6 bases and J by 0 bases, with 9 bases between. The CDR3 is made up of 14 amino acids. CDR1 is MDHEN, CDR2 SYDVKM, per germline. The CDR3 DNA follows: TGTGCCAGCAGGAGGACAGACTCTGGAAACACCATATATTTT. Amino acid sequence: CASRRTDSGNTIYF.

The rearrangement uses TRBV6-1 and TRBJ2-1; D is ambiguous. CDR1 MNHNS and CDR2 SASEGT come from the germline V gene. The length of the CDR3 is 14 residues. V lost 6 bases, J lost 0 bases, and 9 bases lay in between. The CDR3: CASSIRNSYNEQFF. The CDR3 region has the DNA TGTGCCAGCAGCATCCGGAACTCCTACAATGAGCAGTTCTTC.

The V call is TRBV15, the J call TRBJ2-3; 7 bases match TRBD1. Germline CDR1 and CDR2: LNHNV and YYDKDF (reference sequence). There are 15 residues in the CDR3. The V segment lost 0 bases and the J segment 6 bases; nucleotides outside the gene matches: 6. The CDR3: CATSRDARGKDTQYF. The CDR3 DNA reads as TGTGCCACCAGCAGAGATGCCAGGGGGAAGGATACGCAGTATTTT.

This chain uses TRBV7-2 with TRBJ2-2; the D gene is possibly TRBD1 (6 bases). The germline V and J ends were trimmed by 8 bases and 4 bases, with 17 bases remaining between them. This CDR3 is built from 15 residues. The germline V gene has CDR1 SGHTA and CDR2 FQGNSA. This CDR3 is CASPQGSFGTGELFF. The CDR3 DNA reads TGTGCCAGCCCACAGGGTAGTTTTGGCACCGGGGAGCTGTTTTTT.

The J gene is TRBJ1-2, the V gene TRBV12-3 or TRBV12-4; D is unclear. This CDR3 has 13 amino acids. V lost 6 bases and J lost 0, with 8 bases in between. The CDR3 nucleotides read TGTGCCAGCAGGAGCACGGCTAACTATGGCTACACCTTC. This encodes CASRSTANYGYTF.

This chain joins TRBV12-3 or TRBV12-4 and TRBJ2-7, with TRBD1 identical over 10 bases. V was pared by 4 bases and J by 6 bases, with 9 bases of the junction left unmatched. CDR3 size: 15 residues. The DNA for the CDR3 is TGTGCCAGCAGTTCCGGGGGACAGGGGCCACCCGAGCAGTACGTC. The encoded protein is CASSSGGQGPPEQYV.

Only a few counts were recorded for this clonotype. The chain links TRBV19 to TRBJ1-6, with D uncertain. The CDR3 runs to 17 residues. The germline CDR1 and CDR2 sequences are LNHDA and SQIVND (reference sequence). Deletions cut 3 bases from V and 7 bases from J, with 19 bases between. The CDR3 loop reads CASSIPHAYAGNSPLHF. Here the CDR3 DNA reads TGTGCCAGTAGTATCCCCCATGCGTACGCGGGGAATTCACCCCTCCACTTT.

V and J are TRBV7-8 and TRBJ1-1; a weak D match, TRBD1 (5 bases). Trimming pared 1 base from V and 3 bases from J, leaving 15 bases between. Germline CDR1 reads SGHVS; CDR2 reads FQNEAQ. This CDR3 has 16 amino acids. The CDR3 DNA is TGTGCCAGCAGCTTAGGGCCCCACAGGCTGGACACTGAAGCTTTCTTT. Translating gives CASSLGPHRLDTEAFF.

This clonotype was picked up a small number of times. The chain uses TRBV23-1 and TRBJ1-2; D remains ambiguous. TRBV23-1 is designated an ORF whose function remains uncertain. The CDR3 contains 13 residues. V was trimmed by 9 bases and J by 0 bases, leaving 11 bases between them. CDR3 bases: TGCGCCAGTTACAGCGACCCTAACTATGGCTACACCTTC. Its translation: CASYSDPNYGYTF.

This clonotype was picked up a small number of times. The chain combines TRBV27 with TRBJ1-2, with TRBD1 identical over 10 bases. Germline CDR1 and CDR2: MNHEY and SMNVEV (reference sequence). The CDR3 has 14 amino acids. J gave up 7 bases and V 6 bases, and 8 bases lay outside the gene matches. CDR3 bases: TGTGCCAGCAGCCCGGGGACAGGGGACCCTGGCTACACCTTC. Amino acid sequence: CASSPGTGDPGYTF.

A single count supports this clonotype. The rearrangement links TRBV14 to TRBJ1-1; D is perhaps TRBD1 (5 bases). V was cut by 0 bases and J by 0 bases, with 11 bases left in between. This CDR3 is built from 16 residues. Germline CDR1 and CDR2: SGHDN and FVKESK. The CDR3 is CASSQEGGGVNTEAFF. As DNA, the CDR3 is TGTGCCAGCAGCCAAGAGGGCGGGGGAGTGAACACTGAAGCTTTCTTT.